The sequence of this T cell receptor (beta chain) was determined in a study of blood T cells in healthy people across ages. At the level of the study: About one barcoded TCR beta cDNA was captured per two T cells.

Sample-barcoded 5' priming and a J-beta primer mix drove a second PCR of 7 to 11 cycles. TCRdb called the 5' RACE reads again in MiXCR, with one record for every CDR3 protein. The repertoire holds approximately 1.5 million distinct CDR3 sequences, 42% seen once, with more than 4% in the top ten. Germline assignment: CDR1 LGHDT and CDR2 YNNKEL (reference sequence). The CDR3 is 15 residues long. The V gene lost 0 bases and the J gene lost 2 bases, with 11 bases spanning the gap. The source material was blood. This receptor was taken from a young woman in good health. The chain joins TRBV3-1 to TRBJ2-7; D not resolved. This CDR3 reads CASSQEGRPPYEQYF. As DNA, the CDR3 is TGTGCCAGCAGCCAAGAGGGTAGACCCCCCTACGAGCAGTACTTC.